The clone carrying this T cell receptor (beta chain) was seen a few times. What it recognizes is unknown. This specimen belongs to a study of blood T cells in healthy people across ages. Germline assignment: CDR1 MDHEN and CDR2 SYDVKM. The length of the CDR3 is 13 residues. Trimming removed 7 bases from V and 3 bases from J, with 11 bases in between. Caucasian, healthy and from Russia, the donors were aged between roughly 6 and 100. General study results and limits: TCR beta diversity, measured per million T cells, fell in a roughly linear way with age.

PCR was performed a second time for about 7 to 12 cycles using a sample-barcoded 5' primer and a J-beta primer mix. TCRdb re-called the 5' RACE reads with MiXCR, one entry per CDR3 protein. The sample includes roughly 930,000 distinct CDR3 sequences, roughly 48% of them seen just once. Material for sequencing was blood. This clonotype was sampled from a man under 40 in good health. The genes are TRBV28 and TRBJ2-3, with a possible D match to TRBD2 (6 bases). CDR3: CASTRRVTDTQYF. The CDR3 region has the DNA TGTGCCAGCACGAGGAGGGTAACAGATACGCAGTATTTT.